Presented here are 22 T cell receptor beta chains from one specimen sequenced in a study of CD8+CD57+ T cells in acquired aplastic anemia. The study profiled TCR beta VDJ and CDR3 using genomic DNA as template. A single record per CDR3 protein comes from TCRdb applying MiXCR to the reads. The sample has 150,000 to 200,000 distinct CDR3 sequences; around three fifths are singletons. Sequencing was done on a sample of sorted CD4+, CD8+, or CD8+CD57+ T cells (not recorded which) from PBMCs. The source is a human donor with severe aplastic anemia or a healthy control (not recorded which).

The table lists this clonotype with many counts. This chain connects TRBV20-1 to TRBJ1-4; D is perhaps TRBD1 (5 bases). V lost 0 bases to trimming and J lost 6 bases, with 17 bases between them. Germline-derived CDR1 and CDR2 are DFQATT and SNEGSKA (reference sequence). There are 16 residues in the CDR3. CDR3 amino acids: CSARDPPGTKYEKLFF. The CDR3 DNA reads as TGCAGTGCTAGAGACCCCCCCGGGACTAAGTATGAAAAACTGTTTTTT.

The chain links TRBV5-1 to TRBJ2-2; D remains ambiguous. The germline CDR1 and CDR2 sequences are SGHRS and YFSETQ. There are 16 residues in the CDR3. V was clipped by 0 bases and J by 3 bases, with 12 bases between them. The CDR3 DNA follows: TGCGCCAGCAGCTTGGCTGAGAACATATACACCGGGGAGCTGTTTTTT. Amino acid sequence: CASSLAENIYTGELFF.

This clonotype appeared a single time. The genes are TRBV9 and TRBJ2-2; D uncertain. The CDR3 totals 13 residues. Trimming removed 5 bases from V and 3 bases from J, with 8 bases in between. Germline lookup yields CDR1 SGDLS and CDR2 YYNGEE. In nucleotides, the CDR3 is TGTGCCAGCAGTCCGTCCCACACCGGGGAGCTGTTTTTT. Its translation: CASSPSHTGELFF.

A note on this clonotype: The junction departs from the called germline gene at one end, perhaps through a read error. The chain combines TRBV18 with TRBJ1-5; D is ambiguous. The CDR3 has 14 amino acids. Germline V lookup: CDR1 KGHSH, CDR2 LQKENI. This CDR3 reads CASSPRDSNPPQHF. CDR3 DNA sequence: TGTGCCAGCTCACCACGCGATAGCAATCCGCCCCAGCATTTT.

The V call is TRBV20-1, the J call TRBJ2-6; 11 nucleotides line up with TRBD1. The V gene's germline CDR1 is DFQATT and CDR2 SNEGSKA (reference sequence). CDR3 length: 17 amino acids. V shed 1 base, J shed 2 bases, and the junction held 4 bases outside the gene matches. The CDR3 DNA reads as TGCAGTGCTAGAGGGACAGGGGGCTATGCTGGGGCCAACGTCCTGACTTTC. Protein product: CSARGTGGYAGANVLTF.

The chain uses TRBV19 and TRBJ2-1, with D possibly being TRBD1 or TRBD2 (5 bases each). Between the trimmed V and J ends, which lost 1 base and 8 bases, there was a span of 18 bases. There are 16 residues in the CDR3. The germline CDR1 and CDR2 sequences are LNHDA and SQIVND (reference sequence). CDR3 protein: CASSIVAGTGTDEQFF. The CDR3 DNA sequence: TGTGCCAGTAGTATAGTGGCCGGGACGGGTACGGATGAGCAGTTCTTC.

This clonotype has ten or more counts. The genes are TRBV10-3 and TRBJ2-7; weak D call: TRBD1 (6 bases). V was pared by 2 bases and J by 2 bases, with 13 bases between. This CDR3 has 15 residues. CDR1 is ENHRY and CDR2 is SYGVKD in the germline V gene. CDR3 amino acids: CAISEPRDTTYEQYF. CDR3 nucleotides: TGTGCCATCAGTGAGCCCCGGGACACCACCTACGAGCAGTACTTC.

The V and J genes are TRBV6-5 and TRBJ1-6, with a weak D call TRBD1 (6 bases). CDR1 is MNHEY, CDR2 SVGAGI, per germline. The CDR3 runs 17 residues. The V gene lost 3 bases and the J gene lost 14 bases, with 26 bases spanning the gap. CDR3 coding DNA: TGTGCCAGCAGTTATATTCTGGTTGAAGGACAGAGATTATCCCTCCACTTT. This encodes CASSYILVEGQRLSLHF.

This chain links TRBV5-1 with TRBJ1-1, with a weak D call TRBD1 (5 bases). Deletions cut 0 bases from V and 1 base from J, with 10 bases between. This CDR3 has 15 residues. The germline V gene has CDR1 SGHRS and CDR2 YFSETQ. The CDR3 bases are TGCGCCAGCAGCTTGGTCGGTGGGGGGAACACTGAAGCTTTCTTT. Translation: CASSLVGGGNTEAFF.

This chain joins TRBV2 and TRBJ2-6; 7 bases are a match to TRBD1. Germline trimming cut 4 bases from V and 3 bases from J; bases unmatched to any gene: 9. Germline lookup yields CDR1 SNHLY and CDR2 FYNNEI. There are 17 residues in the CDR3. The CDR3 loop is CASSVRGTLFGANVLTF. Written as DNA, the CDR3 is TGTGCCAGCAGTGTCAGGGGGACGCTCTTTGGGGCCAACGTCCTGACTTTC.

This rearrangement joins TRBV6-5 to TRBJ2-3; 8 bases agree with TRBD1. Germline V gene sequence: CDR1 MNHEY, CDR2 SVGAGI. The CDR3 spans 17 residues. The trim removed 4 bases at V and 3 bases at J, leaving 12 bases unmatched. The CDR3 here is CASSFSGRGRGTDTQYF. The CDR3 nucleotides read TGTGCCAGCAGTTTCTCTGGCAGGGGGCGCGGTACAGATACGCAGTATTTT.

The gene calls are TRBV2 and TRBJ1-2; 8 bases agree with TRBD1. V was pared by 4 bases and J by 2 bases, with 6 bases of the junction left unmatched. Germline CDR1 and CDR2: SNHLY and FYNNEI. The CDR3 sequence is 15 residues long. CDR3 DNA sequence: TGTGCCAGCAGTGGAATCAGGGGGCTGAACTATGGCTACACCTTC. This sequence encodes CASSGIRGLNYGYTF.

The V gene is TRBV24-1, the J gene TRBJ2-7, with D maybe TRBD1 (6 bases). Between the trimmed V and J ends, which lost 0 bases and 6 bases, there was a span of 20 bases. This CDR3 spans 17 amino acids. Germline V gene data show CDR1 as KGHDR and CDR2 as SFDVKD. In nucleotides, the CDR3 is TGTGCCACCAGTGATTTGCAAAGGGGACACAAATCCCTCGAGCAGTACTTC. Protein: CATSDLQRGHKSLEQYF.

The CDR3 DNA is TGTGCCAGTAGTACCTCCGACAGTGAAGGGAACACTGAAGCTTTCTTT. Encoded protein: CASSTSDSEGNTEAFF. J is TRBJ1-1 and V is TRBV19; D may be TRBD1 (5 bases). Germline CDR1 reads LNHDA; CDR2 reads SQIVND (reference sequence). The CDR3 consists of 16 residues. V gave up 4 bases and J gave up 1 base, with 16 bases separating them.

The rearrangement links TRBV6-1 to TRBJ2-4; TRBD1 matches 9 bases. Germline trimming cut 2 bases from V and 14 bases from J; bases unmatched to any gene: 4. Germline CDR1 MNHNS, CDR2 SASEGT. CDR3 length equals 12 residues. DNA for the CDR3: TGTGCCAGCAGTGAAACAACAGGGGGCGAGTACTTC. As protein: CASSETTGGEYF.

This clonotype came up once. The genes are TRBV24-1 and TRBJ2-2; TRBD1 matches 11 bases. The CDR3 is made up of 13 amino acids. The V and J ends lost 7 bases and 6 bases, in that order; junction bases with no gene match: 0. Germline CDR1 KGHDR, CDR2 SFDVKD. This CDR3 is CATRGQGAGELFF. CDR3 DNA sequence: TGTGCCACCAGGGGACAGGGGGCCGGGGAGCTGTTTTTT.

The rearrangement uses TRBV19 and TRBJ1-2, with D perhaps matching TRBD1 (6 bases). Trimming pared 3 bases from V and 4 bases from J, leaving 9 bases between. Germline V lookup: CDR1 LNHDA, CDR2 SQIVND (reference sequence). The CDR3 spans 13 residues. CDR3: CASSIGQSYGYTF. As DNA, the CDR3 is TGTGCCAGTAGTATCGGACAGAGCTATGGCTACACCTTC.

The chain has TRBV6-6 and TRBJ2-7; D is possibly TRBD2 (6 bases). The CDR3 consists of 11 residues. From germline, CDR1 is MNHNY and CDR2 SVGAGI (reference sequence). The V end was cut by 7 bases, the J end by 3 bases, with 7 bases between. The CDR3 DNA reads as TGTGCCAGCATGGGGGGCTACGAGCAGTACTTC. Its protein is CASMGGYEQYF.

The chain employs TRBV25-1 and TRBJ1-3, with 7 nucleotides matching TRBD1. Looked up from germline, CDR1 is MGHDK and CDR2 is SYGVNS. J was trimmed by 0 bases and V by 4 bases; bases with no gene match: 6. The CDR3 runs to 16 residues. The CDR3 spells CASSAGQSFSGNTIYF. The CDR3, as DNA: TGTGCCAGCAGTGCGGGACAGTCCTTCTCTGGAAACACCATATATTTT.

This clonotype was observed at least ten times. V is TRBV2 and J is TRBJ2-2; 7 bases map to TRBD2. The length of the CDR3 is 14 residues. Trimming at V came to 2 bases and at J to 5 bases, leaving 2 bases not matched to a gene. Germline assignment: CDR1 SNHLY and CDR2 FYNNEI. Here the CDR3 reads CASSEKGLTGELFF. The CDR3 DNA sequence: TGTGCCAGCAGTGAAAAGGGACTAACCGGGGAGCTGTTTTTT.

In DNA, the CDR3 is TGCAGCGTTGGGTTAGATGAGCAGTTCTTC. Protein product: CSVGLDEQFF. The chain combines TRBV29-1 with TRBJ2-1, with no clear D. The CDR3 spans 10 residues. With 4 bases removed from V and 8 bases from J, the gap between germline ends came to 6 bases. The germline CDR1 and CDR2 sequences are SQVTM and ANQGSEA.

The chain uses TRBV19 and TRBJ1-2; no clear D gene. This CDR3 is built from 14 residues. The V end lost 7 bases, the J end lost 2 bases, and 14 bases lay between the germline ends. CDR1 is LNHDA and CDR2 is SQIVND in the germline V gene (reference sequence). The CDR3 region is CASTRAQLNYGYTF. The DNA for the CDR3 is TGTGCCAGTACTCGCGCCCAACTGAACTATGGCTACACCTTC.